This TCR beta chain was documented in a study of early T cells in non-severe SARS-CoV-2 infection. MiXCR, run by TCRdb on the 5' RACE reads, gives a single entry per CDR3 protein. The sample lists just under 65,000 distinct CDR3 sequences; less than 9.5% were seen once. This CDR3 spans 14 amino acids. Trimming removed 2 bases at V and 3 bases at J, with 14 bases between. Germline assignment: CDR1 SQVTM and CDR2 ANQGSEA. The sample in question was whole blood, obtained at baseline. The clonotype was recovered from an adult who was a healthcare worker with PCR-confirmed SARS-CoV-2 infection or an uninfected control (not recorded which). The chain has TRBV29-1 and TRBJ2-7; possible D gene TRBD1, 5 bases. In nucleotides, the CDR3 is TGCAGCGTTGAAAGGTTAGGGGAAGTCTACGAGCAGTACTTC. Protein: CSVERLGEVYEQYF.